These 7 T cell receptor beta chains were all obtained from the same sample, sequenced in a study of blood T cell repertoires in COVID-19. Only in-frame clones appear in the TCRdb table, and some are missing; sequencing was by immunoSEQ multiplex PCR. Of 200,000 to 300,000 clones detected, around 90% appear once; the ten largest clones hold around 0.86%. The sample consisted of peripheral blood. The receptors come from a young man with COVID-19, enrolled during active disease.

This chain connects TRBV5-5 to TRBJ1-1; D is possibly TRBD1 (6 bases). The V end was cut by 2 bases, the J end by 5 bases, with 19 bases between. CDR3 length equals 16 residues. CDR1 SGHKS and CDR2 YYEKEE come from the germline V gene (reference sequence). The CDR3 sequence is CASSLGRDGGVTEAFF. The DNA of the CDR3 is TGTGCCAGCAGCTTAGGTCGTGATGGGGGCGTTACTGAAGCTTTCTTT.

The chain combines TRBV7-3 with TRBJ2-1, with TRBD2 identical over 11 bases. Germline lookup yields CDR1 SGHTA and CDR2 FQGTGA. With V trimmed by 5 bases and J by 4 bases, 4 bases remained unmatched. The CDR3 sequence is 15 residues long. The CDR3 coding sequence is TGTGCCAGCAGCCCCCTAGCGGGGGGTTACAATGAGCAGTTCTTC. Protein product: CASSPLAGGYNEQFF. The variable domain in full, completed from reference TRBV7-3 and TRBJ2-1, reads GAGVSQTPSNKVTEKGKYVELRCDPISGHTALYWYRQSLGQGPEFLIYFQGTGAADDSGLPNDRFFAVRPEGSVSTLKIQRTERGDSAVYLCASSPLAGGYNEQFFGPGTRLTVL.

V is TRBV2 and J is TRBJ2-2; 7 bases are shared with TRBD1. The germline V gene has CDR1 SNHLY and CDR2 FYNNEI. J gave up 3 bases and V 6 bases, and 7 bases lay outside the gene matches. The CDR3 contains 15 residues. The CDR3 loop reads CASSAGTADTGELFF. The CDR3 DNA sequence: TGTGCCAGCAGCGCCGGGACAGCTGACACCGGGGAGCTGTTTTTT.

The chain couples TRBV10-3 to TRBJ1-1; 8 bases align to TRBD1. Looked up from germline, CDR1 is ENHRY and CDR2 is SYGVKD. CDR3 length equals 15 residues. The V segment lost 6 bases and the J segment 1 base; nucleotides outside the gene matches: 7. CDR3 sequence reads: CAIRGAGTGNTEAFF. In nucleotides, the CDR3 is TGTGCCATCAGGGGAGCCGGGACAGGGAACACTGAAGCTTTCTTT.

The genes are TRBV19 and TRBJ2-3; 7 bases are shared with TRBD2. CDR3 length: 14 residues. The V gene's germline CDR1 is LNHDA and CDR2 SQIVND (reference sequence). After removal of 5 bases from V and 4 bases from J, the junction contained 6 bases not matched to a gene. The CDR3 nucleotides are TGTGCCAGTAGTCCGGGAGGTAGGGCAGATACGCAGTATTTT. It translates to CASSPGGRADTQYF.

The chain joins TRBV5-1 to TRBJ1-5; TRBD1 matches at 7 bases. V dropped 0 bases and J dropped 3; count of bases not matched to a gene: 3. Germline V gives CDR1 SGHRS, CDR2 YFSETQ. The CDR3 runs to 15 residues. The CDR3 region is CASSLEQGTNQPQHF. The CDR3 DNA reads as TGCGCCAGCAGCTTGGAACAGGGGACCAATCAGCCCCAGCATTTT.

This chain connects TRBV28 to TRBJ2-5, with 7 bases lining up with TRBD2. V was clipped by 2 bases and J by 0 bases; unmatched bases: 3. This CDR3 region has 15 residues. Germline CDR1 reads MDHEN; CDR2 reads SYDVKM. DNA of the CDR3: TGTGCCAGCAGTTTAATAGCGGGCTACCAAGAGACCCAGTACTTC. Residues: CASSLIAGYQETQYF.